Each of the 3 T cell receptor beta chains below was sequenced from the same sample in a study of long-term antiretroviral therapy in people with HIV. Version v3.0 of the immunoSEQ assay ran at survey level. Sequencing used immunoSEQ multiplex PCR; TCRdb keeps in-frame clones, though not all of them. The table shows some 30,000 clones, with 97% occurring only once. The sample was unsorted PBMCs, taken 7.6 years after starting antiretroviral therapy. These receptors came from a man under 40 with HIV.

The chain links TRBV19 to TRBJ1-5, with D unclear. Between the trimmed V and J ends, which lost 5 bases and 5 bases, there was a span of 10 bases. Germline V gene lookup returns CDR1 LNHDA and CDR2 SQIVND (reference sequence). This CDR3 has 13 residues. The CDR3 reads CASSDRWDQPQHF. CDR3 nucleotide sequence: TGTGCCAGTAGTGATAGGTGGGATCAGCCCCAGCATTTT.

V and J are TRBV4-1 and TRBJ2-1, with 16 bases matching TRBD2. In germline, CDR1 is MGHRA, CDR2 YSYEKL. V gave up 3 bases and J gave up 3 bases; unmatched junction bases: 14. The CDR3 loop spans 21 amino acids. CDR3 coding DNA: TGCGCCAGCAGCCACGTCGCCCCGGGACTAGCGGGAGGGGTGAACTACAATGAGCAGTTCTTC. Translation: CASSHVAPGLAGGVNYNEQFF.

The CDR3 is CASSPYARQDTEAFF. In DNA form, the CDR3 reads TGTGCCAGCAGTCCCTACGCGCGACAGGACACTGAAGCTTTCTTT. The J gene is TRBJ1-1, the V gene TRBV27; a possible D gene is TRBD1 (6 bases). This CDR3 contains 15 residues. V was pared by 5 bases and J by 3 bases, with 16 bases between. Looked up from germline, CDR1 is MNHEY and CDR2 is SMNVEV (reference sequence).